This T cell receptor beta chain was captured in a study of blood T cell repertoires in COVID-19. The CDR3 length is 15 residues. Germline CDR1 is SGHTA and CDR2 is FQGNSA. Trimming cost V 1 base and J 5 bases, with 14 bases left between them. Sequenced by immunoSEQ multiplex PCR; TCRdb stores in-frame clones only, minus some. The profile shows 200,000 to 250,000 clones, roughly nine tenths of them singletons. The rearrangement joins TRBV7-2 to TRBJ1-2; D is perhaps TRBD1 (5 bases). The sequencing input was peripheral blood. This clonotype originated in a woman in her fifties or sixties with acute or convalescent COVID-19. The CDR3 bases are TGTGCCAGCAGCTTAGGGACATTGGCCGGGTATGGCTACACCTTC. Its translation: CASSLGTLAGYGYTF.